This entry features one T cell receptor (beta chain) sequence. The CDR3 runs 13 residues. V gave up 5 bases and J gave up 4 bases, with 8 bases separating them. Germline assignment: CDR1 KGHDR and CDR2 SFDVKD. This sample was included in a study of blood T cell repertoires in COVID-19. Study context: Donors in the United States, Italy and Spain gave samples during acute or convalescent COVID-19. From T cells, B-cell-depleted T cells, or PBMCs came the material, which was cDNA or gDNA.

In the authors' methods: Amplification with reference gene primers provided the estimates of nucleated cell counts. The method was immunoSEQ multiplex PCR; TCRdb's version includes in-frame clones alone and lacks a portion of them. V and J calls and clone size follow that table, whereas D and trimming were derived from the DNA. The sample lists 150,000 or so clones; about 81% were seen once. This sequence was found in a human donor in a cohort sampled during active COVID-19. Sequencing was performed on peripheral blood. The rearrangement links TRBV24-1 to TRBJ1-5; TRBD1 is a possible D gene (6 bases). CDR3 DNA sequence: TGTGCCACCAGTGCAGGGGTGAATCAGCCCCAGCATTTT. Amino acids: CATSAGVNQPQHF.